This T cell receptor beta chain was sequenced in a study of blood T cell repertoires in COVID-19. Study as a whole: Acute and convalescent COVID-19 specimens originated in the United States, Italy and Spain.

Germline trimming cut 6 bases from V and 3 bases from J; bases unmatched to any gene: 18. Germline values: CDR1 MDHEN, CDR2 SYDVKM. This CDR3 contains 18 residues. The assay was immunoSEQ multiplex PCR, and TCRdb's table has in-frame clones only and misses some. The table includes over 120,000 clones, approximately 84% detected once. The sequencing sample was made of peripheral blood. The rearrangement joins TRBV28 to TRBJ2-7; 9 nucleotides align to TRBD1. This sequence was found in an older woman with acute or convalescent COVID-19. In DNA form, the CDR3 reads TGTGCCAGCAGCCAGTTCCCCCCCCGGGACAGGGCGTACTACGAGCAGTACTTC. Translation gives CASSQFPPRDRAYYEQYF.